This TCR beta chain appears in the sequencing data of a study of cytomegalovirus exposure and HLA in healthy donors. Per germline, CDR1 SGDLS and CDR2 YYNGEE. The CDR3 covers 15 residues. V was pared by 0 bases and J by 7 bases, with 9 bases of the junction left unmatched. PCR involved 60 Vbeta and 13 Jbeta primers. The data were produced by immunoSEQ multiplex PCR, yet TCRdb's version contains in-frame clones alone and is incomplete. The data contain roughly 300,000 clones, about nine tenths of them singletons. The sequence came from a middle-aged man in good health and CMV-seropositive. The rearrangement uses TRBV9 and TRBJ1-2, with 7 bases lining up with TRBD1. The sequenced sample was PBMCs. CDR3 DNA sequence: TGTGCCAGCAGCGTAGGGGCCGACAGGGTCCGTGGCTACACCTTC. Translation: CASSVGADRVRGYTF.